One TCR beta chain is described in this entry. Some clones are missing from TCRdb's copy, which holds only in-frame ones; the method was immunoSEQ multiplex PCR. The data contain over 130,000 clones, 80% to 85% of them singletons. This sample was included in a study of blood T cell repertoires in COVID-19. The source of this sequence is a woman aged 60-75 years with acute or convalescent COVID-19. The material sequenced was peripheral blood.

This chain's CDR3 is CASSLLAGAGNTIYF. CDR3 nucleotides: TGTGCCAGCAGCTTACTGGCAGGGGCTGGAAACACCATATATTTT. V gene TRBV7-2 combines with J gene TRBJ1-3; maybe TRBD1 (6 bases). CDR1 SGHTA and CDR2 FQGNSA come from the germline V gene. CDR3 size: 15 residues. Trimming shortened V by 2 bases and J by 2 bases, and 10 bases separated the two germline ends.